Included here is one TCR beta chain sequence, with context. This CDR3 has 15 residues. J was trimmed by 4 bases and V by 1 base; bases with no gene match: 6. Germline V lookup: CDR1 SGHKS, CDR2 YYEKEE (reference sequence). TCRdb's copy holds only in-frame clones and misses some; the assay was immunoSEQ multiplex PCR. Of some 400,000 clones in the sample, 80% to 90% are singletons; the top ten hold 2% to 2.5%. These data are taken from a study of blood T cell repertoires in COVID-19. On the study more broadly: Some COVID-19 samples were acute and others convalescent; all came from the United States, Italy and Spain. In each case, the material was cDNA or gDNA derived from T cells, B-cell-depleted T cells, or PBMCs.

One Seattle source followed patients from active infection through their disease course. The TCR was taken from a woman aged 55-70 years with COVID-19, enrolled during active disease. The gene calls are TRBV5-5 and TRBJ2-5; 8 bases align to TRBD1. The sequencing sample was made of peripheral blood. The CDR3 sequence: CASSLSGTGRETQYF. The CDR3 DNA follows: TGTGCCAGCAGCTTGTCTGGGACAGGTAGAGAGACCCAGTACTTC.